This T cell receptor (beta chain) was recovered during a study of cytotoxic CD8 clonotypes in ibrutinib-treated CLL. As for the study in general: Response was recorded as partial in 24 patients and complete in 2; at median about 64 months, roughly 14 remained remitted and about 12 had progressed.

CDR3 length equals 15 residues. V was clipped by 1 base and J by 0 bases, with 7 bases between them. Per germline, CDR1 LNHDA and CDR2 SQIVND (reference sequence). The assay was immunoSEQ multiplex PCR, and TCRdb's table has in-frame clones only and misses some. The sample records 150,000 or so clones, more than 75% being singletons. The TCR comes from a human donor with chronic lymphocytic leukemia. This rearrangement joins TRBV19 to TRBJ1-3, with D uncertain. This sample comprised PBMCs, obtained after 12 months of ibrutinib treatment. Here the CDR3 reads CASSIGLSSGNTIYF. CDR3 DNA sequence: TGTGCCAGTAGTATAGGACTGAGCTCTGGAAACACCATATATTTT.